These 17 T cell receptor beta chains came from one sample sequenced in a study of T cell responses to AZD1222 COVID-19 vaccine. Some clones are missing from TCRdb's copy, which holds only in-frame ones; the method was immunoSEQ multiplex PCR. The sample consists of about 120,000 clones, roughly 90% of them appearing once. Sequenced here: peripheral blood, sampled on day 0 of AZD1222 vaccination. The origin of the receptors is an adult in good health.

The J gene is TRBJ1-5, the V gene TRBV3-1 (or the pseudogene TRBV3-2); D not certain. Trimming removed 1 base from V and 5 bases from J, with 6 bases in between. Germline lookup yields CDR1 LGHDT and CDR2 YNNKEL (reference sequence). The length of the CDR3 is 13 residues. The CDR3 bases are TGTGCCAGCAGCCAAGGAACCTATCAGCCCCAGCATTTT. Translating gives CASSQGTYQPQHF.

The rearrangement uses TRBV7-2 and TRBJ2-7, with D possibly matching TRBD2 (7 bases). V was pared by 1 base and J by 3 bases, with 16 bases between. The CDR3 has 16 amino acids. Germline assignment: CDR1 SGHTA and CDR2 FQGNSA. The CDR3 is CASSLDRARGGYEQYF. The CDR3 DNA is TGTGCCAGCAGCTTAGATAGGGCAAGGGGGGGCTACGAGCAGTACTTC.

The chain employs TRBV7-3 and TRBJ1-1; TRBD1 matches 8 bases. The CDR3 extends over 13 amino acids. The germline V gene encodes CDR1 SGHTA and CDR2 FQGTGA. Germline trimming cut 3 bases from V and 9 bases from J; bases unmatched to any gene: 6. The chain's CDR3 is CASSFDRGLQAFF. CDR3 DNA: TGTGCCAGCAGCTTCGACAGGGGCTTACAAGCTTTCTTT.

The J gene is TRBJ2-7, the V gene TRBV7-8, with 9 bases fitting TRBD1. The CDR3 is 15 amino acids. The germline V gene has CDR1 SGHVS and CDR2 FQNEAQ. J lost 1 base, V lost 4 bases, and 5 bases had no gene match. DNA of the CDR3: TGTGCCAGCAGCTACGGACAGGGGACGTCCTACGAGCAGTACTTC. This encodes CASSYGQGTSYEQYF.

The chain employs TRBV28 and TRBJ1-1; no firm D call. Germline V gives CDR1 MDHEN, CDR2 SYDVKM. V was trimmed by 2 bases and J by 2 bases, leaving 12 bases between them. This CDR3 has 15 amino acids. The CDR3 here is CASSLGRDGNTEAFF. The CDR3 DNA reads as TGTGCCAGCAGTTTAGGGAGGGATGGAAACACTGAAGCTTTCTTT.

The V gene is TRBV6-2 or TRBV6-3, the J gene TRBJ2-2, with TRBD1 matching 7 bases. The CDR3 runs 17 residues. The trim removed 4 bases at V and 0 bases at J, leaving 8 bases unmatched. The V gene's germline CDR1 is MNHEY and CDR2 SVGEGT. CDR3: CASSFHTGDANTGELFF. CDR3 in DNA: TGTGCCAGCAGTTTTCATACAGGGGACGCGAACACCGGGGAGCTGTTTTTT.

This chain joins TRBV11-2 and TRBJ1-1; 7 positions agree with TRBD1. The V and J ends lost 2 bases and 7 bases, in that order; junction bases with no gene match: 13. The length of the CDR3 is 16 residues. Germline values: CDR1 SGHAT, CDR2 FQNNGV. CDR3 sequence (DNA): TGTGCCAGCAGCTTACCTTTGACAGGGCGCTCTCTTGAAGCTTTCTTT. This sequence encodes CASSLPLTGRSLEAFF. Variable domain in full (rest from reference TRBV11-2 and TRBJ1-1): EAGVAQSPRYKIIEKRQSVAFWCNPISGHATLYWYQQILGQGPKLLIQFQNNGVVDDSQLPKDRFSAERLKGVDSTLKIQPAKLEDSAVYLCASSLPLTGRSLEAFFGQGTRLTVV.

The CDR3 loop reads CASRSDSSNSPLHF. In DNA form, the CDR3 reads TGTGCCAGCAGATCGGACAGCAGTAATTCACCCCTCCACTTT. J is TRBJ1-6 and V is TRBV6-5; D is perhaps TRBD1 (6 bases). The germline gives CDR1 MNHEY, CDR2 SVGAGI. CDR3 size: 14 residues. Trimming pared 6 bases from V and 6 bases from J, leaving 12 bases between.

CDR3 coding DNA: TGTGCCTGGAAGCCACCTACTCTACAGGCGTCGTACACCTTC. Residues: CAWKPPTLQASYTF. The chain has TRBV30 and TRBJ1-2, with a tentative D call TRBD1 (5 bases). The CDR3 extends over 14 amino acids. CDR1 and CDR2 (germline): GTSNPN, SVGIG (reference sequence). Trimming took off 4 bases at V and 11 bases at J, with 23 bases between the two ends.

The chain has TRBV28 and TRBJ2-7, with 7 bases fitting TRBD1. Germline-derived CDR1 and CDR2 are MDHEN and SYDVKM. The CDR3 totals 13 residues. The V segment lost 6 bases and the J segment 9 bases; nucleotides outside the gene matches: 11. For the CDR3, the DNA is TGTGCCAGCAGCCTGGGACAGCTACGAGGGCAGTACTTC. Amino acid sequence: CASSLGQLRGQYF. The variable domain in full, with the rest retrieved from reference TRBV28 and TRBJ2-7, is DVKVTQSSRYLVKRTGEKVFLECVQDMDHENMFWYRQDPGLGLRLIYFSYDVKMKEKGDIPEGYSVSREKKERFSLILESASTNQTSMYLCASSLGQLRGQYFGPGTRLTVT.

The chain has TRBV24-1 and TRBJ1-6; no clear D gene. Germline values: CDR1 KGHDR, CDR2 SFDVKD. The CDR3 length is 10 residues. The V gene lost 5 bases and the J gene lost 13 bases, with 5 bases spanning the gap. The CDR3 region is CATSAHPLHF. CDR3 DNA: TGTGCCACCAGTGCCCATCCCCTCCACTTT.

This chain uses TRBV6-5 with TRBJ1-5; a weak D match, TRBD1 (5 bases). This CDR3 has 14 residues. The V gene's germline CDR1 is MNHEY and CDR2 SVGAGI. Trimming took off 6 bases at V and 2 bases at J, with 11 bases between the two ends. The CDR3 region has the DNA TGTGCCAGCAGAACAGGACACGGCAATCAGCCCCAGCATTTT. It codes for CASRTGHGNQPQHF.

The J gene is TRBJ2-1, the V gene TRBV6-1; no definite D call. Germline lookup yields CDR1 MNHNS and CDR2 SASEGT. The CDR3 is 16 residues long. The germline V and J ends were trimmed by 1 base and 4 bases, with 14 bases remaining between them. The CDR3 loop reads CASSEVGLVLYNEQFF. CDR3 nucleotides: TGTGCCAGCAGTGAAGTCGGTCTAGTACTTTACAATGAGCAGTTCTTC.

The chain recombines TRBV7-6 with TRBJ1-2; TRBD1 is a possible D gene (5 bases). The CDR3 is 16 residues long. Per the germline V gene, CDR1 is SGHVS and CDR2 is FNYEAQ. V lost 0 bases and J 0 bases, leaving 11 bases between the germline ends. DNA for the CDR3: TGTGCCAGCAGCTTAGCCCAGGGCAGCACTAACTATGGCTACACCTTC. Translating it yields CASSLAQGSTNYGYTF.

This chain uses TRBV6-1 with TRBJ1-1; 8 nucleotides agree with TRBD1. The V and J ends lost 4 bases and 2 bases, in that order; junction bases with no gene match: 9. The length of the CDR3 is 16 residues. CDR1 and CDR2 from the germline V gene are MNHNS and SASEGT. As DNA, the CDR3 is TGTGCCAGCAGTGGGACAGGGTCTTCGCTAAACACTGAAGCTTTCTTT. Residues: CASSGTGSSLNTEAFF.

The V call is TRBV6-5, the J call TRBJ1-1; unclear D gene. Germline CDR1 MNHEY, CDR2 SVGAGI. This CDR3 is built from 14 residues. The ends were cut back, 6 bases at V and 2 bases at J, with 13 bases in the middle. CDR3 nucleotide sequence: TGTGCCAGCAGCCCGAGGACCGCCAACACTGAAGCTTTCTTT. This codes for CASSPRTANTEAFF.

The chain uses TRBV9 and TRBJ1-2; D is possibly TRBD1 (5 bases). With 4 bases removed from V and 4 bases from J, the gap between germline ends came to 17 bases. The CDR3 is 15 residues long. Germline CDR1 reads SGDLS; CDR2 reads YYNGEE. The CDR3 sequence is CASSPGATWGYGYTF. The DNA of the CDR3 is TGTGCCAGCAGCCCTGGGGCAACTTGGGGCTATGGCTACACCTTC.